This T cell receptor beta chain stems from a study of blood T cell repertoires in COVID-19. The V and J ends lost 4 bases and 7 bases respectively, with 5 bases between them. The CDR3 length is 12 residues. Germline-derived CDR1 and CDR2 are MNHEY and SMNVEV (reference sequence). The data were produced by immunoSEQ multiplex PCR, yet TCRdb's version contains in-frame clones alone and is incomplete. The sample yields under 85,000 clones, 65% to 90% seen once. The sequencing sample was made of peripheral blood. The sequence was obtained from a man under 40 with COVID-19, enrolled during active disease. This chain links TRBV27 with TRBJ1-6; D gene ambiguous. The DNA for the CDR3 is TGTGCCAGCAGTTCTCGGAATTCACCCCTCCACTTT. Translation gives CASSSRNSPLHF.